This T cell receptor beta chain was documented in a study of CD8+CD57+ T cells in acquired aplastic anemia. Study-level background: Each DNA sample taken from sorted CD4+ and CD8+ cells came to 3.2 ug on average. Study observations and caveats: Nearly 30 was the count of CD8+ CDR3 sequences that patients shared with controls.

Investigators profiled TCR beta VDJ and CDR3 from genomic DNA template. TCRdb fed the reads into MiXCR, producing one record per CDR3 protein. The sample has around 250,000 distinct CDR3 sequences, 82% seen once. CDR1 and CDR2 (germline): MNHEY, SMNVEV (reference sequence). V shed 1 base and J 1 base; nucleotides not matched to a gene: 4. The CDR3 is 17 residues long. This clonotype was recorded many times. Its cognate antigen is unknown. Sequenced patients had shown CD8+CD57+ cell expansion by flow cytometry. The receptor's source is a human donor with aplastic anemia. The chain employs TRBV27 and TRBJ2-1; TRBD2 matches 10 bases. The sample comprised sorted CD4+, CD8+, or CD8+CD57+ T cells (not recorded which) from PBMCs. The CDR3 reads CASSLLTSGHSYNEQFF. The DNA for the CDR3 is TGTGCCAGCAGTTTATTGACTAGCGGGCATTCCTACAATGAGCAGTTCTTC.